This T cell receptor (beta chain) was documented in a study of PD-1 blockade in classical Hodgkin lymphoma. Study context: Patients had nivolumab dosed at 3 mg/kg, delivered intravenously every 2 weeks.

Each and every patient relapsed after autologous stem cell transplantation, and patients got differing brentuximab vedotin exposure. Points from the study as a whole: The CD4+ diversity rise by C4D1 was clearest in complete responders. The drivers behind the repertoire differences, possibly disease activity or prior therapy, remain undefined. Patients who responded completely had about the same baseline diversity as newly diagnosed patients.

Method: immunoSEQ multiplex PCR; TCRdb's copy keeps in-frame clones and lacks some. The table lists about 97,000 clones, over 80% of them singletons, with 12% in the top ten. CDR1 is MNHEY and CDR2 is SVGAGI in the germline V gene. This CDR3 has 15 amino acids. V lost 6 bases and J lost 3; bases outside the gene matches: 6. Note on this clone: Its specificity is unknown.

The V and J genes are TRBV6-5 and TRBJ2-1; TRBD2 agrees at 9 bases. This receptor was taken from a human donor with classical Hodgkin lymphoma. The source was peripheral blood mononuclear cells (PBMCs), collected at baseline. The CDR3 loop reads CASRHGGGDYNEQFF. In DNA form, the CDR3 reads TGTGCCAGCAGACATGGCGGGGGGGACTACAATGAGCAGTTCTTC.